The clone carrying this TCR beta chain was seen only a few times. RNA transcripts provided the source from which TCR beta CDR3 regions were amplified. First-round RT-PCR with HTBI primers amplified the TCR CDR3 region. From the multiplex PCR reads, TCRdb called clonotypes with MiXCR, one entry per CDR3 protein. Of some 600,000 distinct CDR3 sequences detected, roughly 13% appear once; the ten largest clones hold roughly 6.2%. This record belongs to a study of T cells in Graves' hyperthyroidism and ophthalmopathy. Germline assignment: CDR1 MGHDK and CDR2 SYGVNS. CDR3 length equals 14 residues. J was trimmed by 3 bases and V by 7 bases; bases with no gene match: 8.

The sequenced sample was blood. The chain joins TRBV25-1 to TRBJ1-1; 7 bases match TRBD1. This TCR derives from a woman under 40 with Graves' hyperthyroidism that later progressed to Graves' ophthalmopathy. Here the CDR3 reads CASTQGGAHTEAFF. CDR3 sequence (DNA): TGTGCCAGCACCCAGGGGGGCGCCCACACTGAAGCTTTCTTT.